One sample yielded the 23 T cell receptor beta chains listed below, sequenced in a study of T cell repertoires in cytomegalovirus infection. TCRdb re-derived calls from the reads in MiXCR, one entry per CDR3 protein. The data show 150,000 to 200,000 distinct CDR3 sequences, approximately 15% seen once. The sequencing sample was made of PBMCs. Receptors originate from a human donor in good health (CMV status not recorded). Some clones in this sample may be carry-over from other donors' samples.

Remarks on this clonotype: The junction differs from germline at one of its ends, possibly a read error. The V gene is TRBV5-3, the J gene TRBJ1-6, with a weak D call TRBD1 (5 bases). TRBV5-3 is filed as an ORF, its function uncertain. The CDR3 spans 14 residues. CDR3 protein: CASNPGTGNSPIHF. The CDR3 bases are TGTGCCAGCAACCCCGGGACGGGTAATTCACCCATCCACTTT.

This clonotype has only a few counts. This chain uses TRBV2 with TRBJ2-3; unclear D gene. CDR1 and CDR2 from the germline V gene are SNHLY and FYNNEI. The CDR3 has 14 amino acids. The V and J ends lost 3 bases and 2 bases respectively, with 9 bases between them. The CDR3 loop reads CASSDSSFTDTQYF. The CDR3 coding sequence is TGTGCCAGCAGTGATTCTAGTTTCACAGATACGCAGTATTTT.

This clonotype occurred many times. V and J are TRBV12-3 or TRBV12-4 and TRBJ1-6, with a possible D match to TRBD1 (5 bases). This CDR3 region has 15 residues. Trimming stripped 6 bases from V and 7 bases from J, with 16 bases between. The CDR3 spells CASSPSRAGNSPLHF. In DNA, the CDR3 is TGTGCCAGCAGCCCTAGCAGGGCGGGAAATTCACCCCTCCACTTT.

The chain uses TRBV29-1 and TRBJ2-7; D uncertain. The CDR3 length is 14 residues. The germline V gene has CDR1 SQVTM and CDR2 ANQGSEA. V dropped 4 bases and J dropped 4 bases, with 17 bases sitting between them. The CDR3 DNA sequence: TGCAGCGTTGGAAGGGTAACTACCCCATACGAGCAGTACTTC. It codes for CSVGRVTTPYEQYF.

This clonotype was counted at least ten times. V gene TRBV7-2 combines with J gene TRBJ2-1, with a possible D match to TRBD2 (6 bases). CDR3 size: 15 residues. Looked up from germline, CDR1 is SGHTA and CDR2 is FQGNSA. Trimming left V 3 bases short and J 5 bases short, with 14 bases between. Here the CDR3 reads CASSFKASANNEQFF. CDR3 nucleotide sequence: TGTGCCAGCAGCTTTAAGGCTAGCGCGAACAATGAGCAGTTCTTC.

This clonotype was found once. This sequence joins TRBV23-1 and TRBJ1-2; 9 bases map to TRBD1. TRBV23-1 is noted as an ORF with a role that remains uncertain. The CDR3 covers 13 residues. V shed 7 bases and J 8 bases; nucleotides not matched to a gene: 8. The CDR3 DNA is TGCGCCAGCACCCCGACAGGGGGACGCGGCTACACCTTC. Protein: CASTPTGGRGYTF.

The J gene is TRBJ1-5, the V gene TRBV28; D gene ambiguous. The germline V gene has CDR1 MDHEN and CDR2 SYDVKM. V lost 5 bases and J lost 11, with 10 bases in between. CDR3 length equals 11 residues. The CDR3 spells CASSPQGTQHF. The CDR3 region has the DNA TGTGCCAGCAGTCCCCAAGGGACCCAGCATTTT.

The V gene is TRBV2, the J gene TRBJ2-4; perhaps TRBD2 as D (6 bases). Germline V gene lookup returns CDR1 SNHLY and CDR2 FYNNEI. This CDR3 spans 15 amino acids. The V and J ends lost 6 bases and 1 base respectively, with 13 bases between them. The DNA for the CDR3 is TGTGCCAGCAGCCTTCCGGGAGCGGCCAAAAACATTCAGTACTTC. Translating gives CASSLPGAAKNIQYF.

This clonotype was observed a handful of times. The chain is built from TRBV3-1 and TRBJ2-1; possibly TRBD2 for D (6 bases). This CDR3 region has 13 residues. In germline, CDR1 is LGHDT, CDR2 YNNKEL (reference sequence). V lost 8 bases, J lost 4 bases, and 12 bases lay in between. CDR3 loop: CASGGLAYNEQFF. The CDR3 region has the DNA TGTGCCAGCGGGGGGTTGGCATACAATGAGCAGTTCTTC.

This clonotype was found a few times. V usage is TRBV10-2 and J usage is TRBJ1-1; TRBD1 aligns across 7 bases. This CDR3 is built from 15 residues. The junction had 9 bases not matched to a gene; V was cut back by 4 bases and J by 4 bases. CDR1 is WSHSY, CDR2 SAAADI, per germline. The CDR3 here is CASSVRGGGPTEAFF. CDR3 coding DNA: TGCGCCAGCAGTGTAAGGGGAGGGGGCCCCACTGAAGCTTTCTTT.

In this sample, this clonotype turned up many times. The chain carries TRBV7-2 and TRBJ2-3; 8 bases fit TRBD2. This CDR3 comprises 14 residues. CDR1 and CDR2 from the germline V gene are SGHTA and FQGNSA. The trim removed 3 bases at V and 3 bases at J, leaving 2 bases unmatched. CDR3 sequence (DNA): TGTGCCAGCAGCTTCGGGACTAGAACAGATACGCAGTATTTT. It is translated as CASSFGTRTDTQYF.

Ten or more counts support this clonotype. The chain carries TRBV7-2 and TRBJ1-6; no clear D gene. Germline-derived CDR1 and CDR2 are SGHTA and FQGNSA. V was trimmed by 2 bases and J by 7 bases, leaving 6 bases between them. CDR3 length: 13 amino acids. The CDR3 DNA follows: TGTGCCAGCAGCTTAAGCCAAAATTCACCCCTCCACTTT. It codes for CASSLSQNSPLHF.

The chain recombines TRBV2 with TRBJ1-4; maybe TRBD1 (5 bases). Trimming removed 5 bases at V and 2 bases at J, with 24 bases between. Germline CDR1 is SNHLY and CDR2 is FYNNEI. This CDR3 spans 19 amino acids. CDR3 amino acids: CASSRGSGLSTRTNEKLFF. The CDR3 nucleotides read TGTGCCAGCAGTCGGGGGTCGGGGCTATCGACCCGGACTAATGAAAAACTGTTTTTT.

J is TRBJ2-1 and V is TRBV3-1, with D possibly being TRBD2 (6 bases). Germline CDR1 reads LGHDT; CDR2 reads YNNKEL (reference sequence). The CDR3 loop spans 18 amino acids. Trimming pared 1 base from V and 9 bases from J, leaving 25 bases between. The CDR3 loop reads CASSQVNIRSAGLSEQFF. CDR3 coding DNA: TGTGCCAGCAGCCAAGTTAATATTCGGTCGGCGGGACTGAGTGAGCAGTTCTTC.

The chain joins TRBV7-9 to TRBJ2-7; no firm D call. V gave up 3 bases and J gave up 2 bases, with 8 bases separating them. Germline CDR1 SEHNR, CDR2 FQNEAQ (reference sequence). The CDR3 extends over 13 amino acids. The CDR3 region has the DNA TGTGCCAGCAGCTTCAGCTTGACCTACGAGCAGTACTTC. The encoded protein is CASSFSLTYEQYF.

There are many counts of this clonotype. This chain links TRBV29-1 with TRBJ2-1, with 9 bases matching TRBD2. V lost 5 bases to trimming and J lost 7 bases; unmatched junction nucleotides: 9. The CDR3 consists of 14 residues. CDR1 and CDR2 (germline): SQVTM, ANQGSEA. Written as DNA, the CDR3 is TGCAGCGTTTCTATAGCGGGAGCGGGGAATGAGCAGTTCTTC. Residues: CSVSIAGAGNEQFF.

A single count supports this clonotype. A much larger clone lies one base from this, so it may be a read error. The final CDR3 position lacks the conserved phenylalanine or tryptophan, pointing to a likely read error. The chain combines TRBV7-8 with TRBJ1-5; weak D call: TRBD1 (5 bases). The CDR3 is made up of 15 amino acids. The germline V gene has CDR1 SGHVS and CDR2 FQNEAQ. The ends were cut back, 0 bases at V and 7 bases at J, with 13 bases in the middle. The CDR3 DNA reads as TGTGCCAGCAGCTTAGCCCAATTAGGGGACCAGCCCCAGCATTCT. Encoded protein: CASSLAQLGDQPQHS.

J is TRBJ1-2 and V is TRBV5-6; 7 bases line up with TRBD1. This CDR3 contains 14 residues. With V trimmed by 4 bases and J by 5 bases, 8 bases remained unmatched. Per the germline V gene, CDR1 is SGHDT and CDR2 is YYEEEE. As DNA, the CDR3 is TGTGCCAGCAGCGCCACAGGGGCGGGGTATGGCTACACCTTC. This codes for CASSATGAGYGYTF.

This clonotype was counted at least ten times. The chain is built from TRBV7-9 and TRBJ1-1; D is possibly TRBD1 (6 bases). Germline V gene data show CDR1 as SEHNR and CDR2 as FQNEAQ (reference sequence). The CDR3 covers 15 residues. V lost 3 bases and J 4 bases, leaving 15 bases between the germline ends. The CDR3 coding sequence is TGTGCCAGCAGCTTCGCGGGGGGCGCGGTCACTGAAGCTTTCTTT. Translating it yields CASSFAGGAVTEAFF.

The V gene is TRBV13, the J gene TRBJ1-2; 7 bases match TRBD1. The CDR3 length is 14 residues. Germline V lookup: CDR1 PRHDT, CDR2 FYEKMQ (reference sequence). After removal of 6 bases from V and 0 bases from J, the junction contained 4 bases not matched to a gene. Here the CDR3 DNA reads TGTGCCAGCAGGCGGACAGGAACTAACTATGGCTACACCTTC. Amino acid sequence: CASRRTGTNYGYTF.

This chain connects TRBV30 to TRBJ2-1; TRBD1 is a possible D gene (5 bases). Germline CDR1 is GTSNPN and CDR2 is SVGIG (reference sequence). V was trimmed by 1 base and J by 6 bases, leaving 16 bases between them. The CDR3 runs 15 residues. The CDR3, as DNA: TGTGCCTGGAGTGCTGACAGTCCACTCCCCAATGAGCAGTTCTTC. The encoded protein is CAWSADSPLPNEQFF.

In this sample, this clonotype turned up many times. This chain joins TRBV20-1 and TRBJ1-2, with D perhaps matching TRBD1 (5 bases). The length of the CDR3 is 15 residues. Germline lookup yields CDR1 DFQATT and CDR2 SNEGSKA (reference sequence). V was shortened by 0 bases and J by 4 bases, with 15 bases between the two germline ends. The CDR3 is CSAREGRAYPYGYTF. Written as DNA, the CDR3 is TGCAGTGCTAGAGAGGGGCGGGCCTACCCCTATGGCTACACCTTC.

Ten or more counts support this clonotype. The genes are TRBV7-2 and TRBJ1-1; no definite D call. Looked up from germline, CDR1 is SGHTA and CDR2 is FQGNSA. V shed 1 base and J shed 2 bases, with 8 bases lying between them. This CDR3 has 14 amino acids. The CDR3 region has the DNA TGTGCCAGCAGCTTAGTTTTAGCTAACACTGAAGCTTTCTTT. Protein sequence: CASSLVLANTEAFF.